Each of the 17 T cell receptor beta chains below was sequenced from the same sample in a study of shared clonotypes between healthy human individuals. Method: immunoSEQ multiplex PCR; TCRdb's copy keeps in-frame clones and lacks some. The sample carries about 1.5 million clones, around 98% recorded once. Sequenced material: naive CD4+ T cells sorted from blood. Subset of the sample: CD45RA+ positively selected. These receptors were obtained from a man aged 30 to 39 in good health.

The chain recombines TRBV12-5 with TRBJ2-1; 8 bases agree with TRBD1. There are 13 residues in the CDR3. The germline V gene encodes CDR1 LGHNT and CDR2 FRNRAP. J was trimmed by 8 bases and V by 3 bases; bases with no gene match: 3. CDR3 DNA sequence: TGTGCTAGTGGTTTCAGGGGGCTGGATGAGCAGTTCTTC. It encodes CASGFRGLDEQFF.

The chain links TRBV11-2 to TRBJ2-7; perhaps TRBD1 as D (6 bases). Germline CDR1 reads SGHAT; CDR2 reads FQNNGV. Trimming took 5 bases from V and 1 from J, leaving 24 bases between them. The CDR3 is 18 residues long. This chain's CDR3 is CASSPLHPGQHRSYEQYF. DNA for the CDR3: TGTGCCAGCAGCCCTCTACACCCCGGACAGCACCGTTCCTACGAGCAGTACTTC.

This sequence joins TRBV6-5 and TRBJ1-1; no clear D gene. V shed 8 bases and J shed 1 base, with 11 bases lying between them. The CDR3 runs to 13 residues. Germline V gene sequence: CDR1 MNHEY, CDR2 SVGAGI. CDR3 in DNA: TGTGCCAGCGAAAAAGGACCGAACACTGAAGCTTTCTTT. Translating gives CASEKGPNTEAFF.

This clone was recorded a few times. The CDR3 sequence: CASNPILRGDADTQYF. CDR3 sequence (DNA): TGTGCCAGCAACCCTATTCTTCGGGGTGACGCAGATACGCAGTATTTT. V gene TRBV27 combines with J gene TRBJ2-3; possible D gene TRBD2, 5 bases. CDR1 is MNHEY and CDR2 is SMNVEV in the germline V gene (reference sequence). V was trimmed by 7 bases and J by 4 bases, leaving 21 bases between them. This CDR3 region has 16 residues.

This chain uses TRBV5-1 with TRBJ2-2, with 9 bases that match TRBD2. This CDR3 comprises 13 residues. The junction had 6 bases not matched to a gene; V was cut back by 8 bases and J by 7 bases. Germline CDR1 reads SGHRS; CDR2 reads YFSETQ. CDR3 in DNA: TGCGCCAGTACGATAGCGGGAGTCGGGGAGCTGTTTTTT. This sequence encodes CASTIAGVGELFF.

The chain carries TRBV7-6 and TRBJ2-1; 9 bases are a match to TRBD2. Germline-derived CDR1 and CDR2 are SGHVS and FNYEAQ. The V segment lost 4 bases and the J segment 10 bases; nucleotides outside the gene matches: 14. The CDR3 is 16 amino acids. The CDR3 region has the DNA TGTGCCAGCAGCTCGAGGATAGCGGGGGCCGGTACGGAGCAGTTCTTC. This translates into CASSSRIAGAGTEQFF.

V and J are TRBV18 and TRBJ1-1; 9 bases are a match to TRBD1. This CDR3 is 16 amino acids long. J was trimmed by 1 base and V by 6 bases; bases with no gene match: 9. Per the germline V gene, CDR1 is KGHSH and CDR2 is LQKENI. The CDR3 region has the DNA TGTGCCAGCTCCAGGGACAGGGATTATAGGAACACTGAAGCTTTCTTT. Its protein product is CASSRDRDYRNTEAFF.

J is TRBJ1-3 and V is TRBV4-3; D ambiguous. V was clipped by 0 bases and J by 0 bases, with 6 bases between them. The CDR3 contains 15 residues. The germline V gene has CDR1 LGHNA and CDR2 YSLEER. The CDR3 sequence: CASSQEAISGNTIYF. CDR3 DNA sequence: TGCGCCAGCAGCCAAGAGGCCATCTCTGGAAACACCATATATTTT.

The chain links TRBV9 to TRBJ2-5; 7 bases fit TRBD2. The germline CDR1 and CDR2 sequences are SGDLS and YYNGEE. With 4 bases clipped from V and 5 bases from J, the junction kept 5 bases outside the gene matches. This CDR3 is built from 13 residues. The CDR3 DNA reads as TGTGCCAGCAGCCCTACGGGAGGCGAGACCCAGTACTTC. Residues: CASSPTGGETQYF.

The chain uses TRBV6-1 and TRBJ2-2, with 9 bases that match TRBD1. The V and J ends lost 4 bases and 6 bases, in that order; junction bases with no gene match: 12. The germline CDR1 and CDR2 sequences are MNHNS and SASEGT. This CDR3 has 17 amino acids. In DNA form, the CDR3 reads TGTGCCAGCAGTGCCAACCAGGGACAGGGATTCGCCGGGGAGCTGTTTTTT. Protein: CASSANQGQGFAGELFF.

The genes are TRBV28 and TRBJ1-5; TRBD1 agrees at 8 bases. Germline CDR1 and CDR2: MDHEN and SYDVKM. This CDR3 is built from 18 residues. Trimming removed 5 bases from V and 5 bases from J; junction bases left unmatched: 17. CDR3 residues: CASSLHGTGRRVDQPQHF. The DNA of the CDR3 is TGTGCCAGCAGTCTACACGGGACAGGCCGTAGAGTCGATCAGCCCCAGCATTTT.

The rearrangement links TRBV14 to TRBJ2-7, with D possibly matching TRBD1 (5 bases). CDR3 size: 15 residues. V gave up 6 bases and J gave up 2 bases, with 17 bases separating them. Germline lookup yields CDR1 SGHDN and CDR2 FVKESK. CDR3 nucleotide sequence: TGTGCCAGCAGAGAAAGTAGGACAAATACCTACGAGCAGTACTTC. Its protein product is CASRESRTNTYEQYF.

This clone was detected only once. The chain couples TRBV5-1 to TRBJ2-1; 13 bases map to TRBD2. CDR3 length: 23 amino acids. The V segment lost 0 bases and the J segment 1 base; nucleotides outside the gene matches: 19. Germline V gene data show CDR1 as SGHRS and CDR2 as YFSETQ. CDR3 loop: CASSLVQGALRTSGSASYNEQFF. The CDR3, as DNA: TGCGCCAGCAGCTTGGTACAGGGGGCATTAAGGACTAGCGGGAGTGCTTCCTACAATGAGCAGTTCTTC. The full variable domain, completed using reference TRBV5-1 and TRBJ2-1, is KAGVTQTPRYLIKTRGQQVTLSCSPISGHRSVSWYQQTPGQGLQFLFEYFSETQRNKGNFPGRFSGRQFSNSRSEMNVSTLELGDSALYLCASSLVQGALRTSGSASYNEQFFGPGTRLTVL.

V is TRBV10-3 and J is TRBJ2-7, with D hard to call. Germline CDR1 is ENHRY and CDR2 is SYGVKD. The CDR3 consists of 14 residues. V lost 6 bases, J lost 3 bases, and 15 bases lay in between. The CDR3 DNA is TGTGCCATCAGCCCCGGGCCCAGTATCTACGAGCAGTACTTC. Translating gives CAISPGPSIYEQYF.

This CDR3 is CASSVRISEKLFF. Written as DNA, the CDR3 is TGTGCCAGCAGTGTCAGGATCTCTGAAAAACTGTTTTTT. This sequence joins TRBV5-4 and TRBJ1-4; no definite D call. With 5 bases removed from V and 7 bases from J, the gap between germline ends came to 12 bases. The germline CDR1 and CDR2 sequences are SGHNT and YYREEE (reference sequence). CDR3 length: 13 amino acids.

The genes are TRBV7-3 and TRBJ1-5, with no clear D. This CDR3 has 13 residues. Trimming left V 0 bases short and J 7 bases short, with 7 bases between. Germline CDR1 is SGHTA and CDR2 is FQGTGA. CDR3 DNA: TGTGCCAGCAGCTTAACGAGTGCGCAGCCCCAGCATTTT. It encodes CASSLTSAQPQHF.

The chain uses TRBV6-1 and TRBJ1-5; D unclear. This CDR3 has 15 residues. Germline V gene lookup returns CDR1 MNHNS and CDR2 SASEGT. Trimming took 1 base from V and 2 from J, leaving 9 bases between them. The DNA of the CDR3 is TGTGCCAGCAGTGAAGTCCGGGGTGGCAATCAGCCCCAGCATTTT. Translating gives CASSEVRGGNQPQHF.